This T cell receptor (beta chain) was recovered during a study of shared clonotypes between healthy human individuals (dated by TCRdb to about 2020). Some background on the complete study: The cohort included a few men and two women between 18 and 49 years of age. To increase sequencing depth and limit assay-specific biases, TCR repertoire library preparation and sequencing were carried out by different laboratories using diverse techniques. Blood TCR repertoires of roughly five healthy adults were deeply sequenced to estimate repertoire size and the extent of clonotype sharing between individuals. Leukapheresis yielded between about 0.9 and 8.9 billion PBMCs per donor. For each donor, CD4 naive and CD4 memory were each run on three plates, CD8 naive on two plates, and CD8 memory on one plate.

Healthy HIV-negative adults with no recently reported acute infections or vaccinations were included as donors. Only Caucasian adults living in Nashville, Tennessee, USA were represented among the donors. Magnetic negative selection was used to enrich CD4+ T cells, after which naive cells were positively selected on CD45RA and the negative fraction became the memory subset. Blood was collected by leukapheresis, and PBMCs were isolated by Ficoll-Histopaque density gradient centrifugation and then cryopreserved in liquid nitrogen vapor phase. Purity and quantity of every magnetically sorted T cell population were checked by analytical flow cytometry. Genomic DNA was isolated from each sorted fraction and quantified by UV absorbance on a Nanodrop 2000c. Using the deep immunoSEQ assay, multiplex PCR amplified TCR CDR3 regions from genomic DNA. Extracted genomic DNA from each cell subset was distributed evenly across all wells of several immunoSEQ 96-well plates, and each plate was treated as a replicate. For sorted subsets, about 210 ng of genomic DNA, equivalent to about 30,000 T cell genomes, went into each replicate PCR. Purified libraries were quantified with a Qubit 3.0 fluorometer, sized on a Bioanalyzer 2100, and re-quantified with the KAPA Library Quantification kit. Every immunoSEQ 96-well plate was sequenced on a dedicated single-read 150-cycle Illumina NextSeq 550 flow cell. The study's processing was this. Because only junctional sequences without quality scores were contained in the immunoSEQ output, filtering matching that applied to full-length reads could not be performed. To assign V/J genes and CDR3, sequences were annotated using PyIR, a Python wrapper for IgBLAST v1.9, with IMGT germline references. Reads were removed for weak V/J assignments (E-value above 1e-6), missing CDR3, stop codons, out-of-frame junctions, or ambiguous translated residues. A V3J clonotype was defined by an identical inferred V gene, J gene, and CDR3 amino acid sequence. To compute the percentage overlap between repertoires, the number of shared unique clonotypes was divided by the size of the smaller repertoire. Repertoire richness was assessed with RTK rarefaction, the Chao1 estimator, and Recon v2.1 estimates of unobserved clonotypes. OLGA was used to compute generation probabilities for all TCRbeta clonotypes that the gDNA method yielded from a handful of donors. Not all clones reach the TCRdb copy of this immuneACCESS table, which keeps in-frame sequences only. Checked studies attribute under half of the gap to unresolved V genes and leave the rest unexplained. V, J and clone size are taken as reported in that table, and D and trimming were inferred from the DNA itself. This sample has millions of clones in its table, and just over 90% of those were observed once. Of the sample, 0.14% is held by the ten largest clones.

As concerns this clone: Which antigen it targets is not known. Base qualities are not at hand, and no much larger clone is one base apart.

The investigation overall reported the following: Rarefaction of sorted-subset datasets indicated incomplete sequencing despite the large sequencing depth. Sharing across several donors was observed for approximately 5% of naive CD4, over 3% of naive CD8, over 2% of memory CD4, and about 0.38% of memory CD8 clonotypes. Higher generation probabilities were observed for clonotypes shared by all four sorted-subset donors than for non-shared clonotypes. The genetic and exposure-history diversity represented was limited by the small number of donors. Pairwise subsampling indicated that sequencing depth was expected to affect the degree of clonotype sharing among donors. Naive subsets generally had larger estimated clonotype richness than memory subsets did. Sampling was restricted to blood, and TCR repertoires in tissues likely differ from the TCR repertoires found in blood.

The cysteine opens and the phenylalanine closes a CDR3 of 14 amino acids. Just CDR3 DNA is preserved here, 42 bases in frame from base 1. The germline V gene yields MNHNS for CDR1 and SASEGT for CDR2. Trimming at the junction amounts to 2 bases on V and 4 bases on J, and the germline ends lie 11 bases apart. Here the chain combines TRBV6-1 and TRBJ1-2; the D gene cannot be named for sure. The TCR sequence derives from a man younger than 35 in good health. The sequenced material came from naive CD4+ T cells sorted from blood. According to the study, the label for this sample's cell subset or site signals: CD45RA+ positively selected. The DNA sequence is TGTGCCAGCAGTGAACGTACGAGGACCTATGGCTACACCTTC. It translates as CASSERTRTYGYTF.